The 28 T cell receptor beta chains below come from one sample, sequenced in a study of identical twins. TCRdb ran MiXCR on the 5' RACE reads and lists one entry per CDR3 protein. This table holds about 720,000 distinct CDR3 sequences, 15% to 20% found once. The sample was also reused in another study, on T cells expressing NK-cell markers.

Sequenced input: PBMCs. These receptors were obtained from a woman aged 18-29 years in good health.

This clonotype has a handful of counts. The chain couples TRBV5-5 to TRBJ2-7; D is undetermined. The germline V gene has CDR1 SGHKS and CDR2 YYEKEE (reference sequence). The CDR3 is 15 residues long. Between the trimmed V and J ends, which lost 4 bases and 1 base, there was a span of 15 bases. The CDR3 bases are TGTGCCAGCAGCACCTGGGCAAACCCATCCTACGAGCAGTACTTC. It yields the protein CASSTWANPSYEQYF.

V usage is TRBV9 and J usage is TRBJ2-1, with D unclear. Germline lookup yields CDR1 SGDLS and CDR2 YYNGEE. CDR3 length: 15 amino acids. V lost 4 bases, J lost 1 base, and 12 bases lay in between. In nucleotides, the CDR3 is TGTGCCAGCAGCTCGAAACTTGGGTCCTACAATGAGCAGTTCTTC. It translates to CASSSKLGSYNEQFF. Filled out from reference TRBV9 and TRBJ2-1, the complete variable domain reads DSGVTQTPKHLITATGQRVTLRCSPRSGDLSVYWYQQSLDQGLQFLIQYYNGEERAKGNILERFSAQQFPDLHSELNLSSLELGDSALYFCASSSKLGSYNEQFFGPGTRLTVL.

The chain is built from TRBV7-9 and TRBJ1-4; 9 nucleotides agree with TRBD1. From germline, CDR1 is SEHNR and CDR2 FQNEAQ (reference sequence). This CDR3 comprises 15 residues. V shed 4 bases and J 5 bases; nucleotides not matched to a gene: 5. The CDR3 DNA reads as TGTGCCAGCAGCTATGGACAGGGGTTAAATGAAAAACTGTTTTTT. Translating gives CASSYGQGLNEKLFF.

The sample holds a few counts of this clonotype. The chain couples TRBV6-2 or TRBV6-3 to TRBJ2-5; possible D gene TRBD2, 6 bases. V lost 2 bases and J 3 bases, leaving 13 bases between the germline ends. This CDR3 comprises 15 residues. Germline lookup yields CDR1 MNHEY and CDR2 SVGEGT. The CDR3 DNA reads as TGTGCCAGCAGTTACGGAGGGGCAGGAAAAGAGACCCAGTACTTC. Its translation is CASSYGGAGKETQYF.

This clonotype was detected only a few times. The chain links TRBV6-1 to TRBJ2-1; 11 bases line up with TRBD2. V lost 7 bases and J lost 10; bases outside the gene matches: 9. The CDR3 runs to 14 residues. Germline CDR1 is MNHNS and CDR2 is SASEGT. The CDR3 region is CASNQLAGVGEQFF. The CDR3 nucleotides are TGTGCCAGCAACCAACTAGCGGGAGTAGGGGAGCAGTTCTTC.

As for this clonotype: No DNA is shown, since the ends of the CDR3 on it are uncertain; the CDR3 is the one TCRdb lists. The chain links TRBV27 to TRBJ2-5; TRBD1, the table's D call, was not compared with the DNA. The CDR3 spans 16 residues, counting both ends. Germline V lookup: CDR1 MNHEY, CDR2 SMNVEV (reference sequence). The CDR3 loop is CASSTSGQGNLETQYF.

The sample holds a few counts of this clonotype. The chain combines TRBV7-9 with TRBJ2-7; 10 bases match TRBD1. The V gene's germline CDR1 is SEHNR and CDR2 FQNEAQ (reference sequence). Germline trimming cut 5 bases from V and 6 bases from J; bases unmatched to any gene: 7. This CDR3 has 14 amino acids. CDR3 sequence reads: CASSHSTGGGEQYF. The CDR3 DNA reads TGTGCCAGCAGCCATTCGACAGGGGGCGGCGAGCAGTACTTC.

The chain uses TRBV20-1 and TRBJ1-2, with no clear D. The CDR3 sequence is 12 residues long. V lost 6 bases to trimming and J lost 2 bases, with 10 bases between them. CDR1 and CDR2 (germline): DFQATT, SNEGSKA (reference sequence). The CDR3 is CSAPRLNYGYTF. As DNA, the CDR3 is TGCAGTGCCCCTCGGTTGAACTATGGCTACACCTTC.

The V and J genes are TRBV20-1 and TRBJ1-4; TRBD1 might be the D (5 bases). CDR3 size: 14 residues. Trimming pared 5 bases from V and 7 bases from J, leaving 17 bases between. Germline V gene data show CDR1 as DFQATT and CDR2 as SNEGSKA (reference sequence). This CDR3 reads CSAPKGGASEKLFF. CDR3 bases: TGCAGTGCTCCTAAGGGAGGGGCGAGTGAAAAACTGTTTTTT.

This clonotype was seen a few times. The chain couples TRBV27 to TRBJ2-6, with TRBD1 matching over 7 bases. The CDR3 covers 18 residues. Germline CDR1 reads MNHEY; CDR2 reads SMNVEV (reference sequence). V lost 6 bases to trimming and J lost 0 bases; unmatched junction nucleotides: 11. The DNA for the CDR3 is TGTGCCAGCAGCCTAAAACGGGACAGTAGCTCTGGGGCCAACGTCCTGACTTTC. Protein sequence: CASSLKRDSSSGANVLTF.

This clonotype occurred a few times. The chain carries TRBV5-1 and TRBJ2-1; 11 nucleotides align to TRBD2. Germline trimming cut 5 bases from V and 1 base from J; bases unmatched to any gene: 5. The V gene's germline CDR1 is SGHRS and CDR2 YFSETQ. The CDR3 is 16 residues long. The CDR3 coding sequence is TGCGCCAGCAGTCCCGGGACTAGCGGTTCCTACAATGAGCAGTTCTTC. It encodes CASSPGTSGSYNEQFF.

The chain joins TRBV15 to TRBJ2-5, with D tentatively TRBD1 or TRBD2 (6 bases each). Trimming pared 3 bases from V and 1 base from J, leaving 18 bases between. Germline-derived CDR1 and CDR2 are LNHNV and YYDKDF (reference sequence). This CDR3 is 17 amino acids long. This chain's CDR3 is CATSRGAGSAFQETQYF. CDR3 nucleotides: TGTGCCACCAGCAGGGGGGCGGGAAGCGCTTTCCAAGAGACCCAGTACTTC.

A few counts support this clonotype. V gene TRBV4-2 combines with J gene TRBJ1-1; D gene uncertain. The V and J ends lost 2 bases and 1 base respectively, with 8 bases between them. Germline loops: CDR1 LGHNA, CDR2 YNFKEQ. The CDR3 length is 14 residues. As DNA, the CDR3 is TGTGCCAGCAGCCAAACCACAGAGAACACTGAAGCTTTCTTT. Encoded protein: CASSQTTENTEAFF.

The V gene is TRBV7-9, the J gene TRBJ2-3; 11 bases map to TRBD2. This CDR3 has 15 amino acids. V lost 5 bases to trimming and J lost 5 bases; unmatched junction nucleotides: 6. Germline V gene sequence: CDR1 SEHNR, CDR2 FQNEAQ (reference sequence). CDR3 residues: CASSLSGGAVDTQYF. In DNA form, the CDR3 reads TGTGCCAGCAGCCTTAGCGGGGGGGCCGTAGATACGCAGTATTTT.

This clonotype has more than one count but fewer than ten. V is TRBV29-1 and J is TRBJ2-3; possible D gene TRBD2, 6 bases. This CDR3 contains 13 residues. Trimming removed 4 bases at V and 8 bases at J, with 16 bases between. Per the germline V gene, CDR1 is SQVTM and CDR2 is ANQGSEA. The CDR3 loop is CSVASGGAGTQYF. CDR3 sequence (DNA): TGCAGCGTTGCGTCCGGGGGTGCGGGTACGCAGTATTTT.

The rearrangement joins TRBV5-1 to TRBJ2-1, with 9 bases identical to TRBD1. There are 14 residues in the CDR3. Trimming took 3 bases from V and 6 from J; bases not matched to a gene: 4. Germline CDR1 is SGHRS and CDR2 is YFSETQ. CDR3 coding DNA: TGCGCCAGCAGCTGGGGACAGGGAATCAATGAGCAGTTCTTC. Translating it yields CASSWGQGINEQFF. The entire variable domain, with the rest obtained from reference TRBV5-1 and TRBJ2-1, is as follows: KAGVTQTPRYLIKTRGQQVTLSCSPISGHRSVSWYQQTPGQGLQFLFEYFSETQRNKGNFPGRFSGRQFSNSRSEMNVSTLELGDSALYLCASSWGQGINEQFFGPGTRLTVL.

This clonotype was observed at least ten times. The chain has TRBV6-2 or TRBV6-3 and TRBJ2-1, with 11 bases matching TRBD2. CDR3 length: 16 amino acids. CDR1 and CDR2 from the germline V gene are MNHEY and SVGEGT. The V segment lost 6 bases and the J segment 9 bases; nucleotides outside the gene matches: 13. CDR3 sequence: CASSSALAGESREQFF. The CDR3 DNA follows: TGTGCCAGCAGCTCCGCACTAGCGGGAGAAAGTCGTGAGCAGTTCTTC.

This CDR3 reads CASSRWIPGTEAFF. In DNA, the CDR3 is TGTGCCAGCAGCCGGTGGATCCCGGGGACTGAAGCTTTCTTT. The chain uses TRBV6-2 or TRBV6-3 and TRBJ1-1; D unclear. CDR1 is MNHEY and CDR2 is SVGEGT in the germline V gene. This CDR3 is built from 14 residues. V was cut by 6 bases and J by 5 bases, with 16 bases left in between.

The count of this clonotype is one. The V gene is TRBV18, the J gene TRBJ2-1; D not certain. V was trimmed by 2 bases and J by 8 bases, leaving 13 bases between them. The germline gives CDR1 KGHSH, CDR2 LQKENI. The CDR3 consists of 14 residues. CDR3 DNA: TGTGCCAGCTCACCAAACCCCGGTGAAGATGAGCAGTTCTTC. Protein sequence: CASSPNPGEDEQFF.

This clonotype was seen repeatedly, ten times or more. This chain connects TRBV12-3 or TRBV12-4 to TRBJ1-1, with unresolved D. The CDR3 loop spans 15 amino acids. The V end was cut by 3 bases, the J end by 1 base, with 12 bases between. The CDR3 bases are TGTGCCAGCAGTTTGTGGCGAAGGACGAACACTGAAGCTTTCTTT. Amino acid sequence: CASSLWRRTNTEAFF.

This clonotype was counted a few times. CDR3 sequence: CASSQDSSGGYEQYF. The CDR3 nucleotides read TGTGCCAGCAGCCAAGATTCTAGCGGGGGGTACGAGCAGTACTTC. J is TRBJ2-7 and V is TRBV3-1, with TRBD2 matching 11 bases. The CDR3 covers 15 residues. Germline V lookup: CDR1 LGHDT, CDR2 YNNKEL (reference sequence). J lost 4 bases, V lost 0 bases, and 2 bases had no gene match.

The gene calls are TRBV6-1 and TRBJ2-7, with 12 bases lining up with TRBD1. The CDR3 length is 16 residues. CDR1 is MNHNS, CDR2 SASEGT, per germline. Germline trimming cut 5 bases from V and 6 bases from J; bases unmatched to any gene: 11. CDR3 sequence: CASSRKGDRGRPEQYF. The CDR3 coding sequence is TGTGCCAGCAGTCGAAAGGGGGACAGGGGGCGCCCCGAGCAGTACTTC.

V usage is TRBV20-1 and J usage is TRBJ2-1; D call uncertain. Germline CDR1 DFQATT, CDR2 SNEGSKA (reference sequence). With 6 bases removed from V and 4 bases from J, the gap between germline ends came to 22 bases. The length of the CDR3 is 16 residues. CDR3 protein: CSAVHLWLVDYNEQFF. CDR3 DNA: TGCAGTGCCGTTCACCTCTGGCTAGTCGATTACAATGAGCAGTTCTTC.

The CDR3 DNA is TGCGCCAGCAGCTTGGAGCTAGCGGGGGGCACGAATACGCAGTATTTT. Translation gives CASSLELAGGTNTQYF. The chain combines TRBV5-1 with TRBJ2-3; 11 bases are a match to TRBD2. The V gene end was trimmed by 0 bases and the J gene end by 7 bases; junction bases not matched to a gene: 7. CDR1 is SGHRS, CDR2 YFSETQ, per germline. The CDR3 totals 16 residues.

Details on this clonotype: The junction shows a germline mismatch at one end, possibly a read error. This chain uses TRBV20-1 with TRBJ2-6; 12 bases map to TRBD2. The CDR3 covers 15 residues. Germline CDR1 DFQATT, CDR2 SNEGSKA (reference sequence). The CDR3 DNA is TGCAGTGCCATCAGGACGACTAGCGGGGGCAACGTCCTGACTTTC. Amino acids: CSAIRTTSGGNVLTF.

This rearrangement joins TRBV5-1 to TRBJ2-7, with 9 nucleotides matching TRBD2. Trimming cost V 4 bases and J 3 bases; bases outside gene matches: 8. CDR3 length equals 15 residues. CDR1 and CDR2 from the germline V gene are SGHRS and YFSETQ. In nucleotides, the CDR3 is TGCGCCAGCAGCCAATCTTATAGCGGGAGCTACGAGCAGTACTTC. Its protein product is CASSQSYSGSYEQYF. Drawing the rest from reference TRBV5-1 and TRBJ2-7, the complete variable domain is KAGVTQTPRYLIKTRGQQVTLSCSPISGHRSVSWYQQTPGQGLQFLFEYFSETQRNKGNFPGRFSGRQFSNSRSEMNVSTLELGDSALYLCASSQSYSGSYEQYFGPGTRLTVT.

The gene calls are TRBV25-1 and TRBJ2-4; D gene unclear. V was clipped by 6 bases and J by 3 bases, with 12 bases between them. CDR3 size: 14 residues. CDR1 is MGHDK, CDR2 SYGVNS, per germline. CDR3: CASSHATSKNIQYF. CDR3 bases: TGTGCCAGCAGCCATGCCACGAGCAAAAACATTCAGTACTTC.

This clonotype was found a few times. The rearrangement joins TRBV10-3 to TRBJ1-3; unclear D gene. This CDR3 is 12 amino acids long. Per the germline V gene, CDR1 is ENHRY and CDR2 is SYGVKD. Trimming stripped 9 bases from V and 0 bases from J, with 6 bases between. The CDR3 protein is CAIRSSGNTIYF. CDR3 sequence (DNA): TGTGCCATTCGGTCCTCTGGAAACACCATATATTTT.